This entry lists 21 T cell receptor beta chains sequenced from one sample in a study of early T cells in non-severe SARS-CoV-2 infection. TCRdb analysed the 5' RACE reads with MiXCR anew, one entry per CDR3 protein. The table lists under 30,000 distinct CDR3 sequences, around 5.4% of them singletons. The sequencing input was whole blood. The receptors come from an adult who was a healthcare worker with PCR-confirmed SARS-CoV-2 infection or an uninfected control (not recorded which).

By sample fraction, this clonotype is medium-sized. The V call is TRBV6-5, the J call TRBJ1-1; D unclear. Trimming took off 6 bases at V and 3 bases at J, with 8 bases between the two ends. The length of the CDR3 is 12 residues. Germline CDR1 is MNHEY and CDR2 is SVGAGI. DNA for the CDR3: TGTGCCAGCAGCAACCGGGACACTGAAGCTTTCTTT. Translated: CASSNRDTEAFF.

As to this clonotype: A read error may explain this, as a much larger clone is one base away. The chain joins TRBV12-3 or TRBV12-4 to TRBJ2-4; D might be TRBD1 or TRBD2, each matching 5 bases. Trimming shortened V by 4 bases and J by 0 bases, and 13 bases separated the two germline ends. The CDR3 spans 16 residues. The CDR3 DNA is TGTGCCAGCAGTTCAGGAGGAAGGGGAGCCAAAAACATTCAGTACTTC. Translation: CASSSGGRGAKNIQYF.

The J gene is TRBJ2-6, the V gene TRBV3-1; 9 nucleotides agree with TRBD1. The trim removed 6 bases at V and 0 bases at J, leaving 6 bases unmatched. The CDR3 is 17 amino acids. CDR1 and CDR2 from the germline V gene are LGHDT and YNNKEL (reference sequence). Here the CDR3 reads CASRLTGGSSGANVLTF. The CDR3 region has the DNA TGTGCCAGCAGACTAACAGGGGGCTCCTCTGGGGCCAACGTCCTGACTTTC.

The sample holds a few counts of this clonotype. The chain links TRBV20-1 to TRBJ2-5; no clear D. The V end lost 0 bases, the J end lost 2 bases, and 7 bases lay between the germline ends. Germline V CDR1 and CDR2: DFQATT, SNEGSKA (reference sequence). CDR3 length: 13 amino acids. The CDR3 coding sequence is TGCAGTGCTAGAGAAGATATGCAAGAGACCCAGTACTTC. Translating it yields CSAREDMQETQYF.

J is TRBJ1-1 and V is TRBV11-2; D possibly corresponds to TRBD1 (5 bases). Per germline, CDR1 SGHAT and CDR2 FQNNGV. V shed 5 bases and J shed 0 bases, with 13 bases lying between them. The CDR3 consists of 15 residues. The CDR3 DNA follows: TGTGCCAGCAGCCCAGGAGGGACGGTGAACACTGAAGCTTTCTTT. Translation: CASSPGGTVNTEAFF.

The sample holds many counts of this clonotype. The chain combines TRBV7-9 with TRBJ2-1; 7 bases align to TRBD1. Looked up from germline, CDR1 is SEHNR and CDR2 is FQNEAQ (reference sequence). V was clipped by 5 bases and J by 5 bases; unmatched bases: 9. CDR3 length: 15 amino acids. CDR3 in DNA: TGTGCCAGCAGCGTATCGGACAGGAGAAACAATGAGCAGTTCTTC. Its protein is CASSVSDRRNNEQFF.

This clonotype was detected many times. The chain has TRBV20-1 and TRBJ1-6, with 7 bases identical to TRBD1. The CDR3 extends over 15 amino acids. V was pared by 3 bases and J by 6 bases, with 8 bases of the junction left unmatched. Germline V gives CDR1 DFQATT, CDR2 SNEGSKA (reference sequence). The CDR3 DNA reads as TGCAGTGCTAGGTCCCAGGGACAGCGTAATTCACCCCTCCACTTT. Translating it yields CSARSQGQRNSPLHF.

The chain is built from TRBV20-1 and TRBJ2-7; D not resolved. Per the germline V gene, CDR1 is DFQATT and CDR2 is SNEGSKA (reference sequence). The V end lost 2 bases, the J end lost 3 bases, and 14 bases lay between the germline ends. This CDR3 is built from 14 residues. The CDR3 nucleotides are TGCAGTGCTAGATCCCCCGTGGAAATCTACGAGCAGTACTTC. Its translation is CSARSPVEIYEQYF.

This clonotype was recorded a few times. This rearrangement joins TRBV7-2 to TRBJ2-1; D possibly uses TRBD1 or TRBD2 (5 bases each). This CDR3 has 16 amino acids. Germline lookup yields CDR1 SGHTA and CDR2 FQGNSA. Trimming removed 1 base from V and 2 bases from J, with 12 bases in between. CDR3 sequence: CASSLGGGRTYNEQFF. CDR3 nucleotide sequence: TGTGCCAGCAGCTTAGGTGGGGGACGGACCTACAATGAGCAGTTCTTC.

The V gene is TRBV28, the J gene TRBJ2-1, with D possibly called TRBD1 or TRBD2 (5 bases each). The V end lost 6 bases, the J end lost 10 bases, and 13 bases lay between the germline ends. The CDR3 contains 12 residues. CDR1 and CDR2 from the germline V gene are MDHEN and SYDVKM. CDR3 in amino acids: CASRLSRDEQFF. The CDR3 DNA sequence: TGTGCCAGCAGACTGAGCCGGGACGAGCAGTTCTTC.

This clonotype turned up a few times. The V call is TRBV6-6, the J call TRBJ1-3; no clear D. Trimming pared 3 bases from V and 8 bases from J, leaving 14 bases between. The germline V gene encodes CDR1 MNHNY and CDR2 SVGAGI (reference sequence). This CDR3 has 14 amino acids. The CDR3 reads CASSYQDGDDTIYF. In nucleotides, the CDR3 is TGTGCCAGCAGTTATCAGGATGGGGATGACACCATATATTTT.

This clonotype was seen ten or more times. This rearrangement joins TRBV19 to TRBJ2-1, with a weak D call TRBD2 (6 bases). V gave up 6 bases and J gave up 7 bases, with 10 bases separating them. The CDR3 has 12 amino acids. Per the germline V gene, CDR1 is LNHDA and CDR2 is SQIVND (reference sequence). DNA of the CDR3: TGTGCCAGTAGATGGCGGGGAAATGAGCAGTTCTTC. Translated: CASRWRGNEQFF.

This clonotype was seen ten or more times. CDR3 residues: CASSIGGTGGWSTDTQYF. CDR3 nucleotide sequence: TGTGCCAGTAGTATAGGTGGGACAGGGGGCTGGAGCACAGATACGCAGTATTTT. The V and J genes are TRBV19 and TRBJ2-3; 12 nucleotides line up with TRBD1. Trimming at V came to 1 base and at J to 0 bases, leaving 5 bases not matched to a gene. This CDR3 is built from 18 residues. Germline V gene data show CDR1 as LNHDA and CDR2 as SQIVND (reference sequence). The entire variable domain, with the rest obtained from reference TRBV19 and TRBJ2-3, is as follows: DGGITQSPKYLFRKEGQNVTLSCEQNLNHDAMYWYRQDPGQGLRLIYYSQIVNDFQKGDIAEGYSVSREKKESFPLTVTSAQKNPTAFYLCASSIGGTGGWSTDTQYFGPGTRLTVL.

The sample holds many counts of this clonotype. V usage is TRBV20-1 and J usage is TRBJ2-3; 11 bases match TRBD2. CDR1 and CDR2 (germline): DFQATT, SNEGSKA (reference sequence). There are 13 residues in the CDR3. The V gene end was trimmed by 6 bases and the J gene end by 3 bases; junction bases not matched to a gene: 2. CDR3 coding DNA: TGCAGTGCAAGACTAGCGGGGACAGATACGCAGTATTTT. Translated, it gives CSARLAGTDTQYF.

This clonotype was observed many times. CDR3: CASTPRQGNTEAFF. In DNA, the CDR3 is TGTGCCAGCACCCCCCGACAGGGTAACACTGAAGCTTTCTTT. The genes are TRBV12-3 or TRBV12-4 and TRBJ1-1; 7 bases are shared with TRBD1. The ends lost 7 bases at V and 2 bases at J; junction bases unmatched: 7. The CDR3 length is 14 residues.

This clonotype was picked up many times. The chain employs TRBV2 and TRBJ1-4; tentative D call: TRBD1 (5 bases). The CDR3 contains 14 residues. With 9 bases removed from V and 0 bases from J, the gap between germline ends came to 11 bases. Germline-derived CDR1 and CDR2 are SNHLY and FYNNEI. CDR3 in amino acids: CARSQGATNEKLFF. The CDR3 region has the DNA TGTGCCAGGAGTCAGGGTGCAACTAATGAAAAACTGTTTTTT.

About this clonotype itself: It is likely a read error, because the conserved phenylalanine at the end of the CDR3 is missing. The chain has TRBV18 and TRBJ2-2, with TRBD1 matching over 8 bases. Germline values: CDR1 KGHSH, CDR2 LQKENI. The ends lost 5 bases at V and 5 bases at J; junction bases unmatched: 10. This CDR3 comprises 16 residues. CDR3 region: CASSSGTGVRTGELFL. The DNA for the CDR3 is TGTGCCAGCTCATCCGGGACAGGAGTTAGGACCGGGGAGCTGTTTCTT.

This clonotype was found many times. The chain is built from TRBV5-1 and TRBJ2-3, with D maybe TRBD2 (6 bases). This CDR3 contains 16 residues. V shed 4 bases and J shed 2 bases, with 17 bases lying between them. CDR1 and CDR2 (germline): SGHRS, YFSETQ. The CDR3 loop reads CASSTGDRGNTDTQYF. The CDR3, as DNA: TGCGCCAGCAGCACGGGGGACCGGGGAAACACAGATACGCAGTATTTT.

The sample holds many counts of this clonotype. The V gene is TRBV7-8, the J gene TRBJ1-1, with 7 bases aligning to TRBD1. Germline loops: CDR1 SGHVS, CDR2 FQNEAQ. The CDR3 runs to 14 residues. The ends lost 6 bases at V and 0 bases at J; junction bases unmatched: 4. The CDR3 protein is CASSWGQLNTEAFF. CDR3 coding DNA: TGTGCCAGCAGTTGGGGACAGCTGAACACTGAAGCTTTCTTT.

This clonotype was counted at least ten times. This CDR3 is CASSPRPDNSYEQYF. The CDR3 region has the DNA TGCGCCAGCAGCCCCCGCCCGGACAACTCCTACGAGCAGTACTTC. The gene calls are TRBV4-1 and TRBJ2-7, with D possibly TRBD1 on 5 matching bases. In germline, CDR1 is MGHRA, CDR2 YSYEKL. The ends were cut back, 4 bases at V and 0 bases at J, with 13 bases in the middle. The CDR3 runs to 15 residues.

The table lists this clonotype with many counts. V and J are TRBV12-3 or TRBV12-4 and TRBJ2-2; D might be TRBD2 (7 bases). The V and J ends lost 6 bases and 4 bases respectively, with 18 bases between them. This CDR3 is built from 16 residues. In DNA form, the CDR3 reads TGTGCCAGCAGGCTTGGGGGGGCGCGATCCACCGGGGAGCTGTTTTTT. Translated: CASRLGGARSTGELFF.